This entry concerns a single T cell receptor beta chain. This clonotype was seen a handful of times. This receptor's antigen is unknown. No much larger clone is present one base from it, and per-base qualities are unavailable. These data belong to a study of CD8 T cells in ankylosing spondylitis (dated 2017 in TCRdb). About the investigation overall: The study set out to find disease-linked TCR variants by profiling T cell receptor beta repertoires in ankylosing spondylitis patients and healthy donors. The full study cohort comprised about 23 ankylosing spondylitis patients and 110 or so healthy donors. Samples of peripheral blood were taken, and for ankylosing spondylitis patients, synovial fluid was collected as well.

Sequenced using an Illumina HiSeq 2500. Quantitative 5'-RACE with molecular barcodes was the method used to prepare the TCR beta libraries. As for the original processing: A new computational method based on a probabilistic model of VDJ rearrangement was used to identify disease-linked TCR variants. Through fastp at Q25 and MiXCR, TCRdb rebuilt clones from the public reads, retaining in-frame beta chains. Identical CDR3 protein sequences are pooled into one entry, listed with their most common genes and DNA. The V and J calls were not made by the authors but by TCRdb's processing. This sample lists about 360,000 distinct CDR3 sequences; 20% to 25% were detected once. The ten largest clones capture around 13% of the sample. Overall results and qualifications from the work: A TCR beta motif of several highly homologous amino acid variants appeared characteristic of blood from ankylosing spondylitis patients. According to the report, matched synovial fluid samples from ankylosing spondylitis patients were significantly enriched for the disease-linked clones. The disease-linked clones showed a CD8+ phenotype and occurred at relatively low frequencies in peripheral blood. Some motif variants had previously been reported in the synovial fluid and blood of reactive arthritis patients, which suggests shared mechanisms of disease initiation.

The material sequenced was blood, either unsorted or a sorted T cell fraction (not recorded which). The receptor's source is a male donor with ankylosing spondylitis or in good health (not recorded which).

CDR3 sequence: CSARGEGEIQPQHF. The nucleotide sequence reads TGCAGTGCTCGAGGGGAGGGGGAAATTCAGCCCCAGCATTTT. The chain was built from TRBV20-1 and TRBJ1-5; the D gene is perhaps TRBD1, on 6 matching bases. For CDR1 and CDR2, the germline V gene (reference sequence) lists DFQATT and SNEGSKA. V sheds 5 bases and J sheds 6 bases, leaving 17 bases between their ends. CDR3 length: 14 amino acids, cysteine to phenylalanine. Only CDR3 DNA is held: 42 bases, read in frame from base 1.